This entry lists 10 T cell receptor beta chains sequenced from one sample in a study of early T cells in non-severe SARS-CoV-2 infection. TCRdb re-called the 5' RACE reads with MiXCR, one entry per CDR3 protein. The table lists 55,000 to 65,000 distinct CDR3 sequences, about 11% of them singletons, with 6.5% in the top ten. The sequenced material came from whole blood. The receptors come from an adult who was a healthcare worker with PCR-confirmed SARS-CoV-2 infection or an uninfected control (not recorded which).

The V and J genes are TRBV29-1 and TRBJ1-1; perhaps TRBD1 as D (5 bases). The CDR3 has 13 residues. V was trimmed by 7 bases and J by 3 bases, leaving 15 bases between them. Germline values: CDR1 SQVTM, CDR2 ANQGSEA. CDR3 coding DNA: TGCAGCGCCACGAGTTCGGGGGACACTGAAGCTTTCTTT. Protein: CSATSSGDTEAFF.

This clonotype was recorded at least ten times. The chain is built from TRBV7-8 and TRBJ2-2; no clear D. The V and J ends lost 1 base and 6 bases respectively, with 12 bases between them. This CDR3 spans 15 amino acids. The V gene's germline CDR1 is SGHVS and CDR2 FQNEAQ. The CDR3 DNA is TGTGCCAGCAGCTTAGGTCGTCTTGCCGCCGGGGAGCTGTTTTTT. As protein: CASSLGRLAAGELFF.

The V gene is TRBV10-3, the J gene TRBJ2-7; TRBD2 might be the D (6 bases). CDR1 is ENHRY and CDR2 is SYGVKD in the germline V gene. V was pared by 11 bases and J by 7 bases, with 18 bases between. The CDR3 sequence is 12 residues long. CDR3 protein: CASGVGSREQYF. CDR3 nucleotides: TGTGCCTCTGGGGTCGGGAGCAGGGAGCAGTACTTC.

V is TRBV7-2 and J is TRBJ1-6; no firm D call. Germline V lookup: CDR1 SGHTA, CDR2 FQGNSA. The V gene lost 3 bases and the J gene lost 1 base, with 4 bases spanning the gap. This CDR3 has 14 amino acids. CDR3 protein: CASSFTSYNSPLHF. The CDR3 nucleotides are TGTGCCAGCAGCTTTACGTCCTATAATTCACCCCTCCACTTT.

The chain combines TRBV20-1 with TRBJ2-7, with 8 bases fitting TRBD2. The CDR3 is 15 residues long. Germline V gene sequence: CDR1 DFQATT, CDR2 SNEGSKA (reference sequence). With 0 bases clipped from V and 0 bases from J, the junction kept 4 bases outside the gene matches. The CDR3, as DNA: TGCAGTGCTAGAGACCGGACTAGCTACTCCTACGAGCAGTACTTC. Its protein product is CSARDRTSYSYEQYF.

This clonotype was seen more than once but under ten times. The chain couples TRBV6-2 or TRBV6-3 to TRBJ1-6; TRBD1 agrees at 7 bases. Germline values: CDR1 MNHEY, CDR2 SVGEGT. The CDR3 length is 14 residues. V lost 6 bases to trimming and J lost 9 bases; unmatched junction nucleotides: 8. The CDR3 coding sequence is TGTGCCAGCAGGGACACAGGGGTGCGTTCACCCCTCCACTTT. Translating gives CASRDTGVRSPLHF.

This chain connects TRBV11-3 to TRBJ2-4; 14 bases align to TRBD2. The germline gives CDR1 SGHNT, CDR2 YENEEA. Trimming removed 4 bases from V and 1 base from J; junction bases left unmatched: 9. The CDR3 contains 19 residues. CDR3 in DNA: TGTGCCAGCAGCTACTCCGGGACTAGCGGGAGTGGGGCCAAAAACATTCAGTACTTC. Its translation is CASSYSGTSGSGAKNIQYF. Combining the CDR3 with reference TRBV11-3 and TRBJ2-4 gives the whole variable domain EAGVVQSPRYKIIEKKQPVAFWCNPISGHNTLYWYLQNLGQGPELLIRYENEEAVDDSQLPKDRFSAERLKGVDSTLKIQPAELGDSAVYLCASSYSGTSGSGAKNIQYFGAGTRLSVL.

The table lists this clonotype with many counts. The chain recombines TRBV7-2 with TRBJ2-2; TRBD2 matches 12 bases. J lost 6 bases, V lost 5 bases, and 4 bases had no gene match. The germline CDR1 and CDR2 sequences are SGHTA and FQGNSA. The CDR3 is 15 residues long. CDR3 sequence: CASSPRLAGAGELFF. The CDR3, as DNA: TGTGCCAGCAGCCCCCGACTAGCGGGAGCCGGGGAGCTGTTTTTT.

This clonotype has more than one count but fewer than ten. The V gene is TRBV6-5, the J gene TRBJ2-5, with 9 bases matching TRBD1. Trimming cost V 4 bases and J 2 bases; bases outside gene matches: 5. The CDR3 is made up of 15 amino acids. The germline V gene encodes CDR1 MNHEY and CDR2 SVGAGI. The CDR3 DNA sequence: TGTGCCAGCAGTTCACCCGGGACAGGGCAAGAGACCCAGTACTTC. Its protein is CASSSPGTGQETQYF.

This clonotype has just a few counts. The V and J genes are TRBV29-1 and TRBJ1-1, with D unclear. V lost 7 bases and J lost 4, with 10 bases in between. This CDR3 is built from 11 residues. Looked up from germline, CDR1 is SQVTM and CDR2 is ANQGSEA. The CDR3 nucleotides read TGCAGCGGGTACTCGGGCACTGAAGCTTTCTTT. It is translated as CSGYSGTEAFF.